Sequencing of this T cell receptor beta chain was carried out in a study of OX40 agonist ivuxolimab in advanced cancers. Patients with autoimmune history or systemic immunosuppression were excluded. The repertoire was sequenced with immunoSEQ multiplex PCR; TCRdb's copy has only in-frame clones and lacks some. The sample includes some 28,000 clones, approximately 90% seen only once; the top ten take 24%. The V and J ends lost 1 base and 5 bases, in that order; junction bases with no gene match: 1. CDR1 is SNHLY and CDR2 is FYNNEI in the germline V gene. The CDR3 is 15 amino acids. The chain carries TRBV2 and TRBJ2-2; 10 bases match TRBD1. The clonotype comes from an adult with an advanced solid tumor such as melanoma, head and neck, liver or kidney cancer. The source was CD4+ or CD8+ T cells sorted from blood, collected in a trial of the OX40 agonist ivuxolimab. The CDR3 DNA reads as TGTGCCAGCAGTGAAGGGACAGGGGGTACCGGGGAGCTGTTTTTT. Amino acid sequence: CASSEGTGGTGELFF.